Below are 3 T cell receptor beta chains sequenced from a single sample in a study of blood T cell repertoires in COVID-19. Sequencing was performed with immunoSEQ multiplex PCR; in TCRdb, only in-frame clones are kept and a portion is missing. The data hold almost 200,000 clones, with approximately 80% observed a single time. The specimen sequenced was peripheral blood. The source is a man aged 60-69 years with COVID-19, enrolled during active disease.

The CDR3 reads CSTDRGRGTEAFF. DNA of the CDR3: TGCAGCACAGACAGGGGGCGGGGCACTGAAGCTTTCTTT. The rearrangement uses TRBV29-1 and TRBJ1-1; 10 bases are shared with TRBD1. The CDR3 totals 13 residues. The V gene end was trimmed by 8 bases and the J gene end by 4 bases; junction bases not matched to a gene: 7. Per germline, CDR1 SQVTM and CDR2 ANQGSEA.

This clone was seen just once. This chain links TRBV27 with TRBJ1-1; possible D gene TRBD1, 5 bases. The CDR3 covers 13 residues. Trimming pared 7 bases from V and 4 bases from J, leaving 13 bases between. Germline CDR1 reads MNHEY; CDR2 reads SMNVEV (reference sequence). The CDR3 DNA reads TGTGCCAGCAAGGCAGGGATGGCCACTGAAGCTTTCTTT. Translating it yields CASKAGMATEAFF.

Here the CDR3 DNA reads TGTGCCAGCAGTTTATCCACTAGCGGGAGTACAAAGTTCTTC. This sequence encodes CASSLSTSGSTKFF. The chain combines TRBV27 with TRBJ2-1, with TRBD2 matching over 11 bases. The CDR3 has 14 residues. Looked up from germline, CDR1 is MNHEY and CDR2 is SMNVEV (reference sequence). The V and J ends lost 0 bases and 14 bases, in that order; junction bases with no gene match: 6.